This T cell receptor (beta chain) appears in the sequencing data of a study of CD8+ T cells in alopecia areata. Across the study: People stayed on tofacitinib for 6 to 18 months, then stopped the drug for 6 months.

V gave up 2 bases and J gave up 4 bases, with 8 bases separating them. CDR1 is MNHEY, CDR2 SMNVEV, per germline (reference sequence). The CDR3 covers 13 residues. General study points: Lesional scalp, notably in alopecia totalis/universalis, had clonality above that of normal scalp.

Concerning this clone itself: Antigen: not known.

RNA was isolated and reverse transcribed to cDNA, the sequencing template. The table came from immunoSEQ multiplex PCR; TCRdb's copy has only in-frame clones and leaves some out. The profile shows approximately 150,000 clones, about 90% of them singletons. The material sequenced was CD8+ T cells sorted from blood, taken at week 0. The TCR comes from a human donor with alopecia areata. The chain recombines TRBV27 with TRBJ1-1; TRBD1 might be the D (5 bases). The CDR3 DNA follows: TGTGCCAGCAGTTTAGGGGCGAGCACTGAAGCTTTCTTT. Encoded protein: CASSLGASTEAFF.